A selection of T cell receptor beta chains follows, all from one sample in a study of shared clonotypes between healthy human individuals. Sequenced by immunoSEQ multiplex PCR; TCRdb stores in-frame clones only, minus some. In the table there are about 1 million clones, more than 65% of which are singletons. Input material: memory CD4+ T cells sorted from blood. All receptors come from a man aged 18 to 35 in good health. Each CDR3 is given with its conserved first and last residue. The order of the fields is CDR3 DNA, CDR3 protein, D gene, V gene, J gene, clone size. A D gene is named only where the DNA matches it firmly. For some rows the clone size is stated as once, few or many, or as a class when expanded; others skip it.

TGTGCCAGCAGCCTTGGACGCCTCGGCACCTACGAGCAGTACTTC	CASSLGRLGTYEQYF	-	TRBV6-5	TRBJ2-7	-
TGTGCCAGCAGTGGTCGGAGCTCCTATAATTCACCCCTCCACTTT	CASSGRSSYNSPLHF	-	TRBV7-8	TRBJ1-6	-
TGCGCCAGCAGCTCGGACAACGGGGGCTACAATGAGCAGTTCTTC	CASSSDNGGYNEQFF	-	TRBV5-1	TRBJ2-1	-
TGCAGCGTTCTCAGGGACATACGAGATACGCAGTATTTT	CSVLRDIRDTQYF	-	TRBV29-1	TRBJ2-3	-
TGTGCCAGCAGCGTTTTCCTCGGGGACACTGAAGCTTTCTTT	CASSVFLGDTEAFF	-	TRBV27	TRBJ1-1	-
TGTGCCAGCAGTTTAATGGGACAGGGGTATCAGCCCCAGCATTTT	CASSLMGQGYQPQHF	TRBD1	TRBV28	TRBJ1-5	-
TGTGCCAGCTCACCTCCCAACAGCGTCGCAACTAATGAAAAACTGTTTTTT	CASSPPNSVATNEKLFF	-	TRBV18	TRBJ1-4	-
TGTGCCAGCTCAACTAGACGGGATCTAGCCAAAAACATTCAGTACTTC	CASSTRRDLAKNIQYF	-	TRBV18	TRBJ2-4	-
TGTGCCAGCAGCGCAGGACAGGGAACCTATGGCTACACCTTC	CASSAGQGTYGYTF	TRBD1	TRBV9	TRBJ1-2	-
TGTGCCAGCAGTGAACCTGTCCTGATAAGGCAGTCACCCCTCCACTTT	CASSEPVLIRQSPLHF	-	TRBV2	TRBJ1-6	once
TGTGCCAGCGCCCTGGGGCGACTAGCGGGGGGGCGGGATACGCAGTATTTT	CASALGRLAGGRDTQYF	TRBD2	TRBV11-3	TRBJ2-3	-
TGTGCCAGCAGCAAAGCCCTCCCGACTAGGAGGGGAGGGGATACGCAGTATTTT	CASSKALPTRRGGDTQYF	-	TRBV21-1	TRBJ2-3	-
TGTGCCAGCAGGGACTACAATGAGCAGTTCTTC	CASRDYNEQFF	-	TRBV6-1	TRBJ2-1	few
TGTGCCAGCAGTGAAGGCGATAGGGCCTATGGCTACACCTTC	CASSEGDRAYGYTF	-	TRBV6-1	TRBJ1-2	-
TGTGCCAGCAGTAAACTCGACAGGGGGCGAAAGGATGGCTACACCTTC	CASSKLDRGRKDGYTF	TRBD1	TRBV27	TRBJ1-2	-
TGTGCCAGCAGCCCGGGCCCCAATCGCGAGCAGTACTTC	CASSPGPNREQYF	-	TRBV6-5	TRBJ2-7	-
TGTGCCAGCAGCCCTCTAGCGGGGGGGCACAATGAGCAGTTCTTC	CASSPLAGGHNEQFF	TRBD2	TRBV11-2	TRBJ2-1	few
TGTGCCAGCAGTTACTTGGGGCAAGCTTTCTTT	CASSYLGQAFF	-	TRBV6-6	TRBJ1-1	-
TGCGCCAGCGATGCGAACACTGAAGCTTTCTTT	CASDANTEAFF	-	TRBV5-1	TRBJ1-1	-
TGTGCCAGCAGCACGGGACAGTACTACGAGCAGTACTTC	CASSTGQYYEQYF	TRBD1	TRBV28	TRBJ2-7	-
TGTGCCATCAGTGAATTAGCGGGAGCCCCCTACGAGCAGTACTTC	CAISELAGAPYEQYF	TRBD2	TRBV10-3	TRBJ2-7	-
TGTGCCAGCGGAGGCGGGATCTCCTACGAGCAGTACTTC	CASGGGISYEQYF	-	TRBV6-5	TRBJ2-7	-
TGTGCCAGCAGCCCACCTCCCCCTTTGGTAGATACGCAGTATTTT	CASSPPPPLVDTQYF	-	TRBV7-8	TRBJ2-3	-
TGTGCCACCAAACCAGGCGGCACAGATACGCAGTATTTT	CATKPGGTDTQYF	-	TRBV6-1	TRBJ2-3	few
TGTGCCAGCAGTTACGGCTTTAGCTCTGGAAACACCATATATTTT	CASSYGFSSGNTIYF	-	TRBV6-6	TRBJ1-3	-
TGCAGCGTGGGGACTAGTGGTGGCACAGATACGCAGTATTTT	CSVGTSGGTDTQYF	TRBD2	TRBV29-1	TRBJ2-3	-
TGTGCCAGCAGCTTAGCAGGTCGGGGGAGCTCCTACAATGAGCAGTTCTTC	CASSLAGRGSSYNEQFF	-	TRBV7-2	TRBJ2-1	-
TGTGCCTGGACCGGGTCTAACACCGGGGAGCTGTTTTTT	CAWTGSNTGELFF	-	TRBV30	TRBJ2-2	few
TGTGCCATCAGTTTAGCGGGGGGGCAAGAGACCCAGTACTTC	CAISLAGGQETQYF	TRBD2	TRBV10-3	TRBJ2-5	-
TGCAGCGTGGGACAGGTCTACTACAATGAGCAGTTCTTC	CSVGQVYYNEQFF	TRBD1	TRBV29-1	TRBJ2-1	once
TGTGCCACTAAGGCGACAGCCCTGCTTCCAGATACGCAGTATTTT	CATKATALLPDTQYF	-	TRBV19	TRBJ2-3	-
TGTGCCAGCAGCTTGAACATTAACTATGGCTACACCTTC	CASSLNINYGYTF	-	TRBV7-2	TRBJ1-2	-
TGTGCCAGTAGTGGGACAGGGGGATCTGGAAACACCATATATTTT	CASSGTGGSGNTIYF	TRBD1	TRBV19	TRBJ1-3	-